Here is one TCR beta chain with its context. A junction boundary mismatches the germline segment, possibly from a read error. The authors ran a second PCR of about 7 to 11 cycles using a sample-barcoded 5' primer and a J-beta primer mix. From the 5' RACE reads, TCRdb called clonotypes with MiXCR, one entry per CDR3 protein. The sample yields 1.5 million to 2 million distinct CDR3 sequences, over 25% seen once. This record belongs to a study of blood T cells in healthy people across ages. Germline V gene lookup returns CDR1 KGHSH and CDR2 LQKENI. This CDR3 region has 12 residues. This chain connects TRBV18 to TRBJ2-7; D unclear. Input material: blood. The receptor was isolated from a woman in her twenties or thirties in good health. CDR3 sequence reads: CTSTDRSYEQYF. CDR3 sequence (DNA): TGTACCAGCACGGACCGTTCCTACGAGCAGTACTTC.